Described below is a single T cell receptor (beta chain) sequence and its context. Seattle's enrolled individuals joined amid active infection and were then monitored longitudinally. This entry comes from a study of blood T cell repertoires in COVID-19. Looking at the study overall: The United States, Italy and Spain were the sources of the acute and convalescent COVID-19 samples.

The CDR3 length is 19 residues. Germline V CDR1 and CDR2: SGHTA, FQGNSA. J gave up 5 bases and V 4 bases, and 12 bases lay outside the gene matches. As processed by the authors: Reference gene primer amplification yielded estimated nucleated cell counts. Repertoires were generated with immunoSEQ multiplex PCR, while TCRdb's copy carries only in-frame clones and drops some. V and J calls plus clone size are reproduced from that table; the DNA served to infer D and trimming. Of 150,000 to 200,000 clones in the sample, over 80% were seen once. The material sequenced was peripheral blood. The chain combines TRBV7-2 with TRBJ2-3, with TRBD2 matching over 16 bases. The receptor was isolated from a woman between 65 and 79 years old with COVID-19, enrolled during active disease. The CDR3 is CASSYSPGLAGGHGDTQYF. The CDR3 coding sequence is TGTGCCAGCAGCTATTCTCCGGGACTAGCGGGAGGGCATGGAGATACGCAGTATTTT.